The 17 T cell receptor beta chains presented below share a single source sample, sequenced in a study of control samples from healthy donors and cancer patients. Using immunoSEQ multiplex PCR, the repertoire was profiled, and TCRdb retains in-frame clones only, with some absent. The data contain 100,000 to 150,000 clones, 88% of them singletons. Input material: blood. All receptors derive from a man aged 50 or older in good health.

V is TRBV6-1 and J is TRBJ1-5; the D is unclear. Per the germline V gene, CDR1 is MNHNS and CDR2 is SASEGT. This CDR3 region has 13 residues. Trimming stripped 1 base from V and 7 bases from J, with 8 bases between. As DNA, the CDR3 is TGTGCCAGCAGTGAAGTGATCGGACAGCCCCAGCATTTT. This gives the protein CASSEVIGQPQHF.

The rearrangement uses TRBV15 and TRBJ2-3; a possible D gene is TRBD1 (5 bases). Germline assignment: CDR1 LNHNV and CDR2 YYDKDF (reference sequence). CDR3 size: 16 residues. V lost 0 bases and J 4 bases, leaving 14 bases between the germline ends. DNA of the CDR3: TGTGCCACCAGCAGAGAGGATATGACCAGGGCAGATACGCAGTATTTT. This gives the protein CATSREDMTRADTQYF.

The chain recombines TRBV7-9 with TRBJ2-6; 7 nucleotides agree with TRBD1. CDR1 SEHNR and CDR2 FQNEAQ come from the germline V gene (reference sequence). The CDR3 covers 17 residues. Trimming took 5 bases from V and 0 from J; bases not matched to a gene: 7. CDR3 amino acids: CASSLPGQNSGANVLTF. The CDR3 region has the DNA TGTGCCAGCAGCCTTCCGGGACAGAACTCTGGGGCCAACGTCCTGACTTTC.

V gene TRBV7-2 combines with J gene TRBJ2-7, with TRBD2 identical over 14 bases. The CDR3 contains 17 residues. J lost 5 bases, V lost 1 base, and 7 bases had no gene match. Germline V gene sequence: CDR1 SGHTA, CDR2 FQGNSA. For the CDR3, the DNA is TGTGCCAGCAGCTTAGGGGGACTAGCGGGGGTCCGGAACGAGCAGTACTTC. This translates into CASSLGGLAGVRNEQYF.

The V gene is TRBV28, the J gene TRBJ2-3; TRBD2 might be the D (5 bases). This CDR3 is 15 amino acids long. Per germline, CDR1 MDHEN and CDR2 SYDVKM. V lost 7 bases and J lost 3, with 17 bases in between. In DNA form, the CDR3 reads TGTGCCAGCACTTCACCGGGATCCAGAACAGATACGCAGTATTTT. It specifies CASTSPGSRTDTQYF.

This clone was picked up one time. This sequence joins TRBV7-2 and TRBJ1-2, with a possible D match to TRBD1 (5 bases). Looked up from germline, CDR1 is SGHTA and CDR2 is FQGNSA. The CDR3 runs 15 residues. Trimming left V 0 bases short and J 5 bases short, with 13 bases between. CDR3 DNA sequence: TGTGCCAGCAGCTTAGCGCGGGAGGGGAGGTATGGCTACACCTTC. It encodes CASSLAREGRYGYTF.

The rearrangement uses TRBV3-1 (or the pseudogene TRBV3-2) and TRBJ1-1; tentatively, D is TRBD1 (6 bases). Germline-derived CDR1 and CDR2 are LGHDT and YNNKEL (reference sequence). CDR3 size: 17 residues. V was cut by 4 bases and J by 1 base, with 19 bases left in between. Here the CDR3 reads CASSPRVQTGRNTEAFF. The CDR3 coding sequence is TGTGCCAGCAGCCCCCGAGTCCAGACAGGAAGGAACACTGAAGCTTTCTTT.

The chain's CDR3 is CASSQDSGQGEKLFF. CDR3 nucleotide sequence: TGCGCCAGCAGCCAAGATAGCGGACAGGGAGAAAAACTGTTTTTT. V and J are TRBV4-1 and TRBJ1-4; 8 bases map to TRBD1. The V gene's germline CDR1 is MGHRA and CDR2 YSYEKL. The CDR3 extends over 15 amino acids. V was pared by 0 bases and J by 8 bases, with 5 bases of the junction left unmatched.

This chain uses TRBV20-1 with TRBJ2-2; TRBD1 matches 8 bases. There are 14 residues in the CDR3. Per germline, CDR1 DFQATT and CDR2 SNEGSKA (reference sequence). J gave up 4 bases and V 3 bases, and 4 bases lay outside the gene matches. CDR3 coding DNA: TGCAGTGCTAGTCACAGGGGGGTCACCGGGGAGCTGTTTTTT. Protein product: CSASHRGVTGELFF.

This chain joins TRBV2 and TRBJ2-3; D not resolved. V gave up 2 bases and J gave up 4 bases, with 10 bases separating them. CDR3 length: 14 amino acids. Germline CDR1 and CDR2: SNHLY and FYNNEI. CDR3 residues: CASSERFGADTQYF. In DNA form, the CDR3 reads TGTGCCAGCAGTGAAAGGTTCGGAGCAGATACGCAGTATTTT.

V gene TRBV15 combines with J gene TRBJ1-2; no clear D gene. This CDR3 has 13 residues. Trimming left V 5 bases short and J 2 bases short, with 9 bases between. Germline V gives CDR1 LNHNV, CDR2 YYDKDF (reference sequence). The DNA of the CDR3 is TGTGCCACCAGCCCCGGGCCGAACTATGGCTACACCTTC. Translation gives CATSPGPNYGYTF.

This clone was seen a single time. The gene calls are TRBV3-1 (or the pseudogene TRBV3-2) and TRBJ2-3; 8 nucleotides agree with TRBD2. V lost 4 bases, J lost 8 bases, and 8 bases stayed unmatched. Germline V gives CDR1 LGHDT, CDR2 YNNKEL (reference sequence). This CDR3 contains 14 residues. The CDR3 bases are TGTGCCAGCAGCCCGGGGCGGGGGGAGGTTACGCAGTATTTT. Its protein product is CASSPGRGEVTQYF.

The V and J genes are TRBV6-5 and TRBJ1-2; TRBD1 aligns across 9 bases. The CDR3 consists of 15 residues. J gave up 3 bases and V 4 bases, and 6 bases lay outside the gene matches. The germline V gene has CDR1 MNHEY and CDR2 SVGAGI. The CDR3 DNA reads TGTGCCAGCAGTTCTGAGGGACAGGGTCACTATGGCTACACCTTC. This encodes CASSSEGQGHYGYTF.

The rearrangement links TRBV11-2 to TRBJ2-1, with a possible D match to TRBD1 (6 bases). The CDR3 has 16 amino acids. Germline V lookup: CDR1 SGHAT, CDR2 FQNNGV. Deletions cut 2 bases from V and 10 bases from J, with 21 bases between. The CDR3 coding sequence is TGTGCCAGCAGCTTAAGTTGGTCAGGGGCTGGATCGGAGCAGTTCTTC. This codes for CASSLSWSGAGSEQFF.

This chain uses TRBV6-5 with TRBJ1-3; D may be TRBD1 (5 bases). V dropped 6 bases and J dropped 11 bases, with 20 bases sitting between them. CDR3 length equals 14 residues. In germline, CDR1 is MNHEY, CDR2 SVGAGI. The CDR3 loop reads CASSTGGRGTPIYF. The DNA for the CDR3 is TGTGCCAGCAGCACCGGGGGACGGGGAACACCCATATATTTT.

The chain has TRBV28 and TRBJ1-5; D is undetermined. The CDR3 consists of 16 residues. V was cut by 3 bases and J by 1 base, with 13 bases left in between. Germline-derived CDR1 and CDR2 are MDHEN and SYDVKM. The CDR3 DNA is TGTGCCAGCAGTTTGCCCTTTCTGGGCAGCAATCAGCCCCAGCATTTT. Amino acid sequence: CASSLPFLGSNQPQHF.

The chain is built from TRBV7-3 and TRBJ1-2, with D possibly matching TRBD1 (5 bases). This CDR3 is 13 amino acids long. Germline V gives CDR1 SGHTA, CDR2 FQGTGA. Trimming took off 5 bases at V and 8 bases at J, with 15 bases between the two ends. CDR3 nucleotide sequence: TGTGCCAGCAGCCCTGGTAGGGGTGAAGGCTACACCTTC. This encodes CASSPGRGEGYTF.